The subject of this entry is one T cell receptor beta chain. Its antigen is still unknown. Base quality data are lacking; no much larger clone is found one base away. The sample originates from a study of early T cells in non-severe SARS-CoV-2 infection (dated by TCRdb to 2020 to 2023). Regarding the research as a whole: TCR sequencing used bulk RNA from unsorted whole blood, so alpha and beta chains could not be paired. What the study reported, not specific to this receptor: Matching against VDJdb was skewed toward anti-spike CD8 responses, likely underestimated virus-specific expansions, and missed private and CD4 specificities.

Preparation of the library involved 5' RACE. The sequencing machine was a NextSeq 500. The TCR library protocol attached unique molecular identifiers to individual cDNA molecules to correct for sequencing error and PCR bias. TCR alpha and beta chains were both sequenced, and the abundances of alpha and beta sequences in each sample were closely correlated with each other. For the original study's pipeline: V gene, J gene and CDR3 annotation of TCR sequences was performed with Decombinator V4. Expanded TCRs were defined as changing significantly between any two time points under a Poisson model with p below 0.0001. TCR abundances were normalised to the total number of TCRs sequenced per sample and were expressed as counts per million. MAIT TCRs were defined by TRAV1-2 paired with TRAJ12, TRAJ20 or TRAJ33, and iNKT TCRs by TRAV10 paired with TRAJ18. VDJdb, accessed 1 November 2021, was searched for CMV, EBV and SARS-CoV-2 annotated TCRs, excluding TCRs annotated for multiple antigens. TCRdb applied fastp at Q25 and MiXCR to the public reads, then kept only in-frame beta chains. Every entry covers one CDR3 protein and lists the most common genes and DNA from its rows. Clone size and V and J calls follow TCRdb, not the original study. The table for this sample lists tens of thousands of distinct CDR3 sequences; under 8% of them were counted only once. The ten top clones hold 5.5% to 7.5% of the sample.

Per the germline V gene, LGHNA is the CDR1 and YNFKEQ is the CDR2. The CDR3, from cysteine to phenylalanine, totals 16 residues. Only the CDR3 part of the read is kept: 48 bases, read in frame from the first base. Trimming at the junction amounts to 4 bases on V and 5 bases on J, and the germline ends lie 18 bases apart. Set within a cohort of healthcare workers in London, UK, this nested case-control study involved weekly PCR testing of nasopharyngeal swabs along with blood sampling. Healthcare workers were recruited during the week of the UK lockdown, between 23 and 31 March 2020, and followed weekly for up to 16 weeks.

The chain employs TRBV4-2 and TRBJ1-5, with the D gene too uncertain to name. The sample consisted of whole blood, taken at baseline. This TCR derives from an adult who was a healthcare worker with PCR-confirmed SARS-CoV-2 infection or an uninfected control (not recorded which). The CDR3 amino acid sequence is: CASSLAGAPGDQPQHF. The DNA reads TGTGCCAGCAGCCTCGCCGGAGCCCCCGGGGATCAGCCCCAGCATTTT.